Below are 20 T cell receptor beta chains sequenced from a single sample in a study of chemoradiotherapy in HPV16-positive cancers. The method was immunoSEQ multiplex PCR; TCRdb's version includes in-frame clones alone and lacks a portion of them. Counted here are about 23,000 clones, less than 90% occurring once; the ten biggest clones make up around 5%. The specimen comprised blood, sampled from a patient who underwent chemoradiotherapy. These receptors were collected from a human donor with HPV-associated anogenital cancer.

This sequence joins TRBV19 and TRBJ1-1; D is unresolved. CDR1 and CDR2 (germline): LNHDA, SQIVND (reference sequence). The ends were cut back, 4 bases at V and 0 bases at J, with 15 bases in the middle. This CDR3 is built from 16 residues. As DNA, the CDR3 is TGTGCCAGTAGTACCCCCCTGGACGGCTTGAACACTGAAGCTTTCTTT. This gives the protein CASSTPLDGLNTEAFF. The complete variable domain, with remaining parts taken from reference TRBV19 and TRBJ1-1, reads DGGITQSPKYLFRKEGQNVTLSCEQNLNHDAMYWYRQDPGQGLRLIYYSQIVNDFQKGDIAEGYSVSREKKESFPLTVTSAQKNPTAFYLCASSTPLDGLNTEAFFGQGTRLTVV.

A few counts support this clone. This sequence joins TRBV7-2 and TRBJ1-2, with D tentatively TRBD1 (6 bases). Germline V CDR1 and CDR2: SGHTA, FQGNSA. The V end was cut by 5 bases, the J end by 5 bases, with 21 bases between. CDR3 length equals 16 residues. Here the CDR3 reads CASSTDYGGSRYGYTF. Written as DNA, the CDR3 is TGTGCCAGCAGCACAGATTACGGGGGCTCTCGGTATGGCTACACCTTC. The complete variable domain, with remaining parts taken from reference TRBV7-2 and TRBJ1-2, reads GAGVSQSPSNKVTEKGKDVELRCDPISGHTALYWYRQSLGQGLEFLIYFQGNSAPDKSGLPSDRFSAERTGGSVSTLTIQRTQQEDSAVYLCASSTDYGGSRYGYTFGSGTRLTVV.

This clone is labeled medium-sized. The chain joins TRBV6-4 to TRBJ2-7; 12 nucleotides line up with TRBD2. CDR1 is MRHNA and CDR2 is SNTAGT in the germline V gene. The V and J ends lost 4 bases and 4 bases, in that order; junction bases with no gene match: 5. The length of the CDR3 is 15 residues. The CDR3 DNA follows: TGTGCCAGCAGTGTAGAGACTAGCGGGAGTTACGAGCAGTACTTC. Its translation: CASSVETSGSYEQYF.

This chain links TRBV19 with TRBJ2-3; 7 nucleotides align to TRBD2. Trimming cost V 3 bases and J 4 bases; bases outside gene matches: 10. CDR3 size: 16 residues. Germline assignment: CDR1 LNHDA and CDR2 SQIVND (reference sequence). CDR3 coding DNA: TGTGCCAGTAGTATCCCCCGGGCGGGGGAGTCAGATACGCAGTATTTT. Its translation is CASSIPRAGESDTQYF.

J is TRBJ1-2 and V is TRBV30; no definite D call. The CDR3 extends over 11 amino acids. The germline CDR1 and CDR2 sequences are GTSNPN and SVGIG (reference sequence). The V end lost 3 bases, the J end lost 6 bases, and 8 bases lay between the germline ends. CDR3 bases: TGTGCCTGGAGGGGAAACAATGGCTACACCTTC. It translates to CAWRGNNGYTF.

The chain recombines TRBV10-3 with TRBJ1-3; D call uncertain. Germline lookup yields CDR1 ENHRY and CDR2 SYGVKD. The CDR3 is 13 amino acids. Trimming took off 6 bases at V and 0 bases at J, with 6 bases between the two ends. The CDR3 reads CAIRTSSGNTIYF. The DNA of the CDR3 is TGTGCCATCAGGACGAGCTCTGGAAACACCATATATTTT.

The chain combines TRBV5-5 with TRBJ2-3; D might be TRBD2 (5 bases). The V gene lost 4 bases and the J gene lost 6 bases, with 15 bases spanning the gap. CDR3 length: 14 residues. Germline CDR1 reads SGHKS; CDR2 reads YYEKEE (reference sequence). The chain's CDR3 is CASSPRGVSDTQYF. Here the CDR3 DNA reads TGTGCCAGCAGCCCTCGGGGAGTTTCGGATACGCAGTATTTT.

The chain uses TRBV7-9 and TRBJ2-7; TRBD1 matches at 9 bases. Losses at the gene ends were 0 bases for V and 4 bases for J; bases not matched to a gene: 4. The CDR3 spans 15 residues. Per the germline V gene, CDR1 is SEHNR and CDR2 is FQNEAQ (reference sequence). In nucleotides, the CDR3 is TGTGCCAGCAGCTTAGCAGGGACAGGGAGATACGAGCAGTACTTC. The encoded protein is CASSLAGTGRYEQYF.

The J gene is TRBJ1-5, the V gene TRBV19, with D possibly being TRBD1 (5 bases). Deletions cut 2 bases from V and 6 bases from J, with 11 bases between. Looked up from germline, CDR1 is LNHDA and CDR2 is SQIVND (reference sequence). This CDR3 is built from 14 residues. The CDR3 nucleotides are TGTGCCAGTAGTATAAGGGGTTTAGGTCAGCCCCAGCATTTT. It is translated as CASSIRGLGQPQHF.

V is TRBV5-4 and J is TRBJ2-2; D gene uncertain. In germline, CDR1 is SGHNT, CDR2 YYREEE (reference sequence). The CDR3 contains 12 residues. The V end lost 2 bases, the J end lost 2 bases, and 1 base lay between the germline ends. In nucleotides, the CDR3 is TGTGCCAGCAGCTTAAACACCGGGGAGCTGTTTTTT. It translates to CASSLNTGELFF.

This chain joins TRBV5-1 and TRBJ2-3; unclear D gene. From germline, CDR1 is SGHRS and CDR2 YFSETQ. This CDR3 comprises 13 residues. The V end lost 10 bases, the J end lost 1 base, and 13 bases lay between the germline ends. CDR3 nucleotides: TGCGCCGGGTCAGAGAAAGGCACAGATACGCAGTATTTT. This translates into CAGSEKGTDTQYF.

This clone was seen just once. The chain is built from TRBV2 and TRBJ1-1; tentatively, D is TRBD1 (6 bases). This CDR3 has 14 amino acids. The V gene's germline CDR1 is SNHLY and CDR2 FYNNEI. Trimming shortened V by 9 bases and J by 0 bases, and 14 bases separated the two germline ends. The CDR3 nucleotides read TGTGCCAGTCGTTTACAGGGAATGAACACTGAAGCTTTCTTT. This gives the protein CASRLQGMNTEAFF.

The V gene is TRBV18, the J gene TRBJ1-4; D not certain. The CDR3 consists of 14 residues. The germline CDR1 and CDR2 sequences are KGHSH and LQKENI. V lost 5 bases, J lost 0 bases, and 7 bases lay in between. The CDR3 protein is CASSSVATNEKLFF. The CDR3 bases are TGTGCCAGCTCATCAGTCGCAACTAATGAAAAACTGTTTTTT.

This CDR3 is CASSPSRGSNQPQHF. In nucleotides, the CDR3 is TGTGCCAGCAGTCCCTCCAGGGGAAGCAATCAGCCCCAGCATTTT. The V and J genes are TRBV6-1 and TRBJ1-5; TRBD1 might be the D (6 bases). CDR1 and CDR2 (germline): MNHNS, SASEGT. The length of the CDR3 is 15 residues. The germline V and J ends were trimmed by 5 bases and 1 base, with 12 bases remaining between them.

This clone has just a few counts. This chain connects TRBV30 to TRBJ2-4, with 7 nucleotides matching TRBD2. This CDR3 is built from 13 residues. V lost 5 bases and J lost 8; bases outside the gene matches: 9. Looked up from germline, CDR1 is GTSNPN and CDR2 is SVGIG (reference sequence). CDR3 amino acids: CAWAKGRGDIQYF. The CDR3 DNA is TGTGCCTGGGCGAAGGGTCGGGGGGACATTCAGTACTTC.

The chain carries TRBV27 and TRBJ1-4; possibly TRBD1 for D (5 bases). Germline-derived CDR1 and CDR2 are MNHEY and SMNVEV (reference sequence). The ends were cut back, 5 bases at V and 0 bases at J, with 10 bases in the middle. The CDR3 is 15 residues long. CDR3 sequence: CASSPQGSTNEKLFF. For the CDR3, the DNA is TGTGCCAGCAGTCCCCAGGGATCAACTAATGAAAAACTGTTTTTT.

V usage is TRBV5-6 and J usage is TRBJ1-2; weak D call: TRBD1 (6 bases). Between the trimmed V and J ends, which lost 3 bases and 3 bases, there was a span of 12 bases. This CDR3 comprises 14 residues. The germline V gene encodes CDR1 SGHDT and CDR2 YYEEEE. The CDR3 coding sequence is TGTGCCAGCAGCTCCCGGGGGCCCCACTATGGCTACACCTTC. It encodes CASSSRGPHYGYTF.

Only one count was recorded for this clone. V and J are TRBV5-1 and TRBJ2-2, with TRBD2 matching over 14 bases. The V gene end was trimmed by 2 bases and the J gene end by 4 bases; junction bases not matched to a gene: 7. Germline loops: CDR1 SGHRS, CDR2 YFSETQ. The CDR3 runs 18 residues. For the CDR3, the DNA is TGCGCCAGCAGCTTCGGACTAGCGGGAGGAAGGGGCACCGGGGAGCTGTTTTTT. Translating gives CASSFGLAGGRGTGELFF.

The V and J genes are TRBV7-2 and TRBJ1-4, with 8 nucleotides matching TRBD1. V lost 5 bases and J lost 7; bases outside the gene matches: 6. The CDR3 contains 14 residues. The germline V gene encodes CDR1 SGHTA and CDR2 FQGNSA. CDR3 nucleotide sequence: TGTGCCAGCAGCCGAACAGGGGGGGTTGAAAAACTGTTTTTT. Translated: CASSRTGGVEKLFF. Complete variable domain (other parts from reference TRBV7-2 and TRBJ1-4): GAGVSQSPSNKVTEKGKDVELRCDPISGHTALYWYRQSLGQGLEFLIYFQGNSAPDKSGLPSDRFSAERTGGSVSTLTIQRTQQEDSAVYLCASSRTGGVEKLFFGSGTQLSVL.

CDR3 protein: CAISASGNTIYF. CDR3 in DNA: TGTGCCATCAGCGCATCTGGAAACACCATATATTTT. The V gene is TRBV10-3, the J gene TRBJ1-3, with no clear D. The CDR3 covers 12 residues. Trimming shortened V by 6 bases and J by 1 base, and 4 bases separated the two germline ends. Germline-derived CDR1 and CDR2 are ENHRY and SYGVKD.